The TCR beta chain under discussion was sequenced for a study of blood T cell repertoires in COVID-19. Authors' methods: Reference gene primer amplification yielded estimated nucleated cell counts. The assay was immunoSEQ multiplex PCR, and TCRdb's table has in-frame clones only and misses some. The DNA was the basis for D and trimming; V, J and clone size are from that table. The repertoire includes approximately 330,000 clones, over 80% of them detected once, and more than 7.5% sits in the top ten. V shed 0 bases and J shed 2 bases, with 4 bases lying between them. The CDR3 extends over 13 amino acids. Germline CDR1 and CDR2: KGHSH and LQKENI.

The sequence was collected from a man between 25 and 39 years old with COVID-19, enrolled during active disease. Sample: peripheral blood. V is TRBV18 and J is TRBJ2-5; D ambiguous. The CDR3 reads CASSPPTQETQYF. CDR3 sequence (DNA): TGTGCCAGCTCACCACCGACTCAAGAGACCCAGTACTTC.